The rows below give T cell receptor beta chains drawn from one sample of a study of T-cell memory formation after mild COVID-19. In TCRdb, the 5' RACE reads were re-called with MiXCR into one record per CDR3 protein. The sample carries about 57,000 distinct CDR3 sequences, 9% to 15% recorded once. Sequencing was carried out using PBMCs or a T cell subset sorted from them (not recorded which). The receptor set was obtained from a man in his late teens or twenties who had mild COVID-19 (a few samples of this study predate the infection). Cell type and time point are not known. The CDR3 runs from the conserved cysteine through the conserved F or W. A D gene is named only where the DNA matches it firmly. Where a row states a size, it is once, few, many or the class of an expanded clone; other rows omit it.

cdr3_aa	cdr3_nt	j_call	clone_size	v_call	d_call
CASSSADTQYF	TGTGCCAGCAGCTCGGCAGATACGCAGTATTTT	TRBJ2-3	many	TRBV12-3/TRBV12-4	.
CATSARGGFQETQYF	TGTGCCACCAGTGCTCGCGGGGGGTTCCAAGAGACCCAGTACTTC	TRBJ2-5	many	TRBV24-1	TRBD2
CASSDGWANEQFF	TGTGCCAGCAGTGATGGGTGGGCGAATGAGCAGTTCTTC	TRBJ2-1	many	TRBV25-1	.
CASSFPPVPLHF	TGTGCCAGCAGTTTCCCGCCCGTTCCCCTCCACTTT	TRBJ1-6	.	TRBV27	.
CASSQDVLADTQYF	TGCGCCAGCAGCCAAGATGTCCTAGCAGATACGCAGTATTTT	TRBJ2-3	many	TRBV4-3	.
CASQLRHPRRGSEQFF	TGTGCCAGCCAGCTTAGGCACCCTCGTCGGGGCAGTGAGCAGTTCTTC	TRBJ2-1	.	TRBV11-1	.
CASSYTPRGGGTDTQYF	TGTGCCAGCAGTTACACCCCCAGGGGCGGTGGCACAGATACGCAGTATTTT	TRBJ2-3	many	TRBV6-5	.
CASSLMGNTEAFF	TGTGCCAGCAGCTTAATGGGGAACACTGAAGCTTTCTTT	TRBJ1-1	many	TRBV7-2	.
CASSPRGAGELFF	TGTGCCAGCAGCCCCCGTGGGGCCGGGGAGCTGTTTTTT	TRBJ2-2	.	TRBV7-6	.
CASSVEGDPRWGEQYF	TGTGCCAGCAGCGTAGAGGGGGACCCCCGCTGGGGCGAGCAGTACTTC	TRBJ2-7	.	TRBV9	.
CASSPTSGGLAQYF	TGTGCCAGCAGTCCGACTAGCGGGGGTTTGGCCCAGTACTTC	TRBJ2-5	many	TRBV12-3/TRBV12-4	TRBD2
CASSLAKGKYGYTF	TGTGCCAGCAGCTTAGCGAAGGGGAAGTATGGCTACACCTTC	TRBJ1-2	.	TRBV7-2	.
CASSQPPGQKYEQYF	TGCGCCAGCAGCCAACCTCCGGGACAGAAATACGAGCAGTACTTC	TRBJ2-7	.	TRBV4-1	TRBD1
CASSLNRAEGDIQYF	TGCGCCAGCAGCTTGAACAGGGCGGAGGGGGACATTCAGTACTTC	TRBJ2-4	.	TRBV5-1	.
CASSQATLSLSGGALGTGELFF	TGCGCCAGCAGCCAAGCAACCCTCAGCCTAAGCGGGGGGGCGTTGGGCACCGGGGAGCTGTTTTTT	TRBJ2-2	many	TRBV4-3	TRBD2
CSVDPAGPRYTF	TGCAGCGTTGATCCCGCAGGGCCCCGCTACACCTTC	TRBJ1-2	few	TRBV29-1	.
CASSLDLPSLGRPGETQYF	TGTGCCAGCAGCTTAGACCTTCCCTCCTTGGGACGTCCCGGAGAGACCCAGTACTTC	TRBJ2-5	few	TRBV7-6	.
CASSLLRGLDTGELFF	TGTGCCAGCAGTTTATTGAGGGGCTTGGACACCGGGGAGCTGTTTTTT	TRBJ2-2	few	TRBV12-3/TRBV12-4	.
CASSFFMGKETQYF	TGTGCCAGCAGCTTTTTCATGGGTAAAGAGACCCAGTACTTC	TRBJ2-5	.	TRBV7-2	.
CASSFGLAGGQSEQFF	TGTGCCAGCAGCTTCGGACTAGCGGGGGGGCAGAGTGAGCAGTTCTTC	TRBJ2-1	many	TRBV7-9	TRBD2
CASSLGTSGQETQYF	TGTGCCAGCAGCTTAGGGACTAGCGGCCAAGAGACCCAGTACTTC	TRBJ2-5	many	TRBV7-9	TRBD2
CASSDPWTGRGFF	TGCGCCAGCAGTGACCCTTGGACTGGACGGGGGTTCTTC	TRBJ2-1	many	TRBV10-2	.
CASSRTRAGGPYEQYF	TGTGCCAGCAGCCGGACCCGGGCGGGGGGGCCCTACGAGCAGTACTTC	TRBJ2-7	.	TRBV11-2	TRBD2
CASSSSGPGGYTF	TGCGCCAGCAGCTCCTCAGGACCGGGTGGCTACACCTTC	TRBJ1-2	.	TRBV5-1	.